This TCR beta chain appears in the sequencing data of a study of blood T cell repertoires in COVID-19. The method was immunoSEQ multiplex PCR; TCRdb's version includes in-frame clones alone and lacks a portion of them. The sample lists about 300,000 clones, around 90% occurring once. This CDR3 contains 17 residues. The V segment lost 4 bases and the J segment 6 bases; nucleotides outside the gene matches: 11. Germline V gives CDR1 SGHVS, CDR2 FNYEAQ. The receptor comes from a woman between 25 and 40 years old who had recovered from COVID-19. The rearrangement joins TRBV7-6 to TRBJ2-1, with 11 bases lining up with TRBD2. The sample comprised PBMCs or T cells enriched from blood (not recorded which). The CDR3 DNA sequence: TGTGCCAGCAGCTCCCCCGTGACTAGCGGGGAATCCAATGAGCAGTTCTTC. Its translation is CASSSPVTSGESNEQFF.